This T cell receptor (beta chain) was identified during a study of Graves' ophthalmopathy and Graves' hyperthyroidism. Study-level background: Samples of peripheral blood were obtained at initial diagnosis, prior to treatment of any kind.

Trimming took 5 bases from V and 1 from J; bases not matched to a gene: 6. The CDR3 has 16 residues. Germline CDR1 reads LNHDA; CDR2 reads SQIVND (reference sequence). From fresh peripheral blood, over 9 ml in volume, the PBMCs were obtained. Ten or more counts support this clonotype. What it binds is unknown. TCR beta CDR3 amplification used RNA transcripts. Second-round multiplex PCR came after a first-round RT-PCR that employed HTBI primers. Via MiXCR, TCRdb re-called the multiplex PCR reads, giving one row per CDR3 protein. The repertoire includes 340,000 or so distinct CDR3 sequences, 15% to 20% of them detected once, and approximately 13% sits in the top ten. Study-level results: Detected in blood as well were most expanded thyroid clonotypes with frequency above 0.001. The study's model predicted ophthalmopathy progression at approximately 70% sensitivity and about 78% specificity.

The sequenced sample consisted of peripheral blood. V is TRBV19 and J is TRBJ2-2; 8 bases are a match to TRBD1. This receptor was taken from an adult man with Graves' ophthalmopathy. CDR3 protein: CASSRSDRGNTGELFF. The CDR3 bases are TGTGCCAGTAGTCGTAGCGACAGGGGGAACACCGGGGAGCTGTTTTTT. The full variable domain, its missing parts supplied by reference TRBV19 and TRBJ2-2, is DGGITQSPKYLFRKEGQNVTLSCEQNLNHDAMYWYRQDPGQGLRLIYYSQIVNDFQKGDIAEGYSVSREKKESFPLTVTSAQKNPTAFYLCASSRSDRGNTGELFFGEGSRLTVL.